This T cell receptor beta chain was recovered during a study of blood T cell repertoires in COVID-19. Across the study: Samples of COVID-19 (acute and convalescent) were obtained from the United States, Italy and Spain.

Profiled with immunoSEQ multiplex PCR; TCRdb holds only in-frame clones, not every one. The sample includes around 140,000 clones, 75% to 90% of them seen just once. The CDR3 covers 13 residues. Trimming cost V 4 bases and J 1 base, with 7 bases left between them. CDR1 is MNHEY, CDR2 SVGAGI, per germline. In regard to this clone: Other DNA sequences in this sample translate to the same CDR3.

The V and J genes are TRBV6-5 and TRBJ1-1; no firm D call. The receptor's source is a man in his fifties who had recovered from COVID-19. The sequenced material came from peripheral blood. CDR3 residues: CASSSYRNTEAFF. CDR3 sequence (DNA): TGTGCCAGCAGTTCCTACCGGAACACTGAAGCTTTCTTT.